Below, 5 T cell receptor beta chains from the same sample are listed, as sequenced in a study of human T cells and chemical hapten exposure (dated by TCRdb to about 2021). What this sample's time point label stands for: patch test 1, 2 weeks after DPC sensitization. Sample treatment or condition, as interpreted from the label and publication: therapeutic diphenylcyclopropenone sensitization with weekly scalp DPC. Library creation used RACE. These reads were obtained on a NextSeq 500. The raw public data were reprocessed by TCRdb itself: fastp quality trimming at Q25, MiXCR clonotype calling, in-frame beta chains only. Each record represents a unique CDR3 protein, reported with the most common genes and DNA among its rows. The sample yields some 400,000 distinct CDR3 sequences; about 4.8% were counted once. The ten largest account for about 2.1% of the sample. This specimen was whole blood, taken in connection with sensitization to the hapten diphenylcyclopropenone (DPC). The receptors originated from a woman aged 50 to 60 with alopecia areata. Some clones in this sample may be carry-over from other donors' samples.

In this sample, this clonotype turned up many times. This chain links TRBV7-2 with TRBJ2-3, with D perhaps matching TRBD1 (5 bases). Trimming pared 5 bases from V and 6 bases from J, leaving 15 bases between. The CDR3 runs to 14 residues. CDR1 is SGHTA and CDR2 is FQGNSA in the germline V gene. CDR3 in amino acids: CASSVGGAGDTQYF. CDR3 in DNA: TGTGCCAGCAGCGTGGGTGGGGCAGGCGATACGCAGTATTTT.

In this sample, this clonotype turned up many times. The J gene is TRBJ2-7, the V gene TRBV29-1, with 8 nucleotides matching TRBD2. V shed 2 bases, J shed 7 bases, and the junction held 13 bases outside the gene matches. CDR1 is SQVTM and CDR2 is ANQGSEA in the germline V gene. The length of the CDR3 is 15 residues. As DNA, the CDR3 is TGCAGCGTTGAAATCGGCGGGGGGACCCCCCGGGAGCAGTACTTC. Translated, it gives CSVEIGGGTPREQYF.

This clonotype was found many times. The CDR3 loop is CAGSGPYNEQFF. DNA for the CDR3: TGTGCCGGTAGCGGACCTTACAATGAGCAGTTCTTC. This chain links TRBV2 with TRBJ2-1; possible D gene TRBD2, 6 bases. The V and J ends lost 11 bases and 4 bases respectively, with 12 bases between them. The length of the CDR3 is 12 residues. Germline assignment: CDR1 SNHLY and CDR2 FYNNEI.

J is TRBJ2-1 and V is TRBV2; 12 nucleotides align to TRBD2. In germline, CDR1 is SNHLY, CDR2 FYNNEI. This CDR3 comprises 16 residues. J gave up 6 bases and V 7 bases, and 10 bases lay outside the gene matches. The CDR3: CASTPGPGLAGNEQFF. The CDR3 nucleotides are TGTGCCAGCACCCCCGGCCCGGGACTAGCGGGCAATGAGCAGTTCTTC.

The genes are TRBV20-1 and TRBJ2-3; D perhaps matches TRBD2 (6 bases). CDR3 size: 15 residues. The germline V gene has CDR1 DFQATT and CDR2 SNEGSKA (reference sequence). V shed 0 bases and J shed 2 bases, with 12 bases lying between them. The CDR3 region has the DNA TGCAGTGCTAGAGATAGCGCTAGCGACACAGATACGCAGTATTTT. Amino acids: CSARDSASDTDTQYF.